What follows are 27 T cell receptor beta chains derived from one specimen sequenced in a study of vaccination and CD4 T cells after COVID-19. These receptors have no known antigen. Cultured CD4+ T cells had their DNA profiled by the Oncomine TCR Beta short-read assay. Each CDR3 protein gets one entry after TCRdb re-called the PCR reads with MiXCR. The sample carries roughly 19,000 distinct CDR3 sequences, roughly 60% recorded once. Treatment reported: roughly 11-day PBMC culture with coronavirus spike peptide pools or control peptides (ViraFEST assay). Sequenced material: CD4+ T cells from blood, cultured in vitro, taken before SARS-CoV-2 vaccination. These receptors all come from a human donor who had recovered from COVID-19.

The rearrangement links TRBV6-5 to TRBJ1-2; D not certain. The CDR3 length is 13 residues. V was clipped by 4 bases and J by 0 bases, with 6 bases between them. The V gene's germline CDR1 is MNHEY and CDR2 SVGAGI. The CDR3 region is CASSSATNYGYTF. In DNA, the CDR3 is TGTGCCAGCAGTTCAGCTACTAACTATGGCTACACCTTC.

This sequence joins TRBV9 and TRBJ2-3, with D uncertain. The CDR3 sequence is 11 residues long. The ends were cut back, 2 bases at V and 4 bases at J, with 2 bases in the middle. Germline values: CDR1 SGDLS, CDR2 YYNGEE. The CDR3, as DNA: TGTGCCAGCAGCGTTGCAGATACGCAGTATTTT. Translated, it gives CASSVADTQYF.

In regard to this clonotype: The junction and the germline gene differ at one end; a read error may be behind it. CDR3: CASTKGPSRIYRF. CDR3 in DNA: TGTGCCAGCACGAAAGGGCCCTCCCGAATTTACAGATTC. The chain uses TRBV6-1 and TRBJ1-2, with D unresolved. The CDR3 loop spans 13 amino acids. Germline loops: CDR1 MNHNS, CDR2 SASEGT.

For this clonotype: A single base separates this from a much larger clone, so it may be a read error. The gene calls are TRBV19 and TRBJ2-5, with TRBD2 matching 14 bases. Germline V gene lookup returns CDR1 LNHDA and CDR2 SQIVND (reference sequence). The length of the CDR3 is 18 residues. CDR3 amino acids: CASSPTGLAGVGQEAQYF. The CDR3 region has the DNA TGTGCCAGTAGCCCGACGGGACTAGCGGGAGTGGGCCAAGAGGCCCAGTACTTC.

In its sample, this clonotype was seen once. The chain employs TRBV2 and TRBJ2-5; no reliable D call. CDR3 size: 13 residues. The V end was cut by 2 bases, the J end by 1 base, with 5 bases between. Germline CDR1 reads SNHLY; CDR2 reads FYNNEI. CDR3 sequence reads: CASSELGQETQYF. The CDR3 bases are TGTGCCAGCAGTGAACTCGGCCAAGAGACCCAGTACTTC.

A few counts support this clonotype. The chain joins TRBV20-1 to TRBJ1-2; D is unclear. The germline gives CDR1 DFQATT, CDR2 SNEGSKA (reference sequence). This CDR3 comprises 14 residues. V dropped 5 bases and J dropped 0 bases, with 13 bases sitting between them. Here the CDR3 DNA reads TGCAGTGCTCCCAGCGGGCTAACTAACTATGGCTACACCTTC. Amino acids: CSAPSGLTNYGYTF.

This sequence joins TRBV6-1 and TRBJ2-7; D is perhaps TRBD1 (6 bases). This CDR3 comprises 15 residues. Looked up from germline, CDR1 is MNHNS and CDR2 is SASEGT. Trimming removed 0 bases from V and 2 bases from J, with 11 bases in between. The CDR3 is CASSEARTATYEQYF. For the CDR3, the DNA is TGTGCCAGCAGTGAAGCAAGGACAGCCACCTACGAGCAGTACTTC.

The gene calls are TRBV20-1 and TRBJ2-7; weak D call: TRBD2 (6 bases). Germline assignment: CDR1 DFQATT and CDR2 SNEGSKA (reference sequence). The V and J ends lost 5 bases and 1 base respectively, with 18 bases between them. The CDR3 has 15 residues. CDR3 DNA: TGCAGTGCTGAACAGGCGGGGATTCCGTCCTACGAGCAGTACTTC. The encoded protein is CSAEQAGIPSYEQYF.

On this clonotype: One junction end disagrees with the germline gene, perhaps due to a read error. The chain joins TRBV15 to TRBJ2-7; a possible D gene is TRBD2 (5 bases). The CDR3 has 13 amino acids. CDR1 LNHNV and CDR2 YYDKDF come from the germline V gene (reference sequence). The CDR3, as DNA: TGTGCCACCAGCCGAGACCCAGAGGGCGAGCAGTACTTC. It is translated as CATSRDPEGEQYF.

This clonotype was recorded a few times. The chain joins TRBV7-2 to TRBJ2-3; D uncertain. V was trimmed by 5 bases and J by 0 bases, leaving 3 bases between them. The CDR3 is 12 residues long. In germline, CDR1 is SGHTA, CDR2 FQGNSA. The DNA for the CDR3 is TGTGCCAGCAGCATAAGCACAGATACGCAGTATTTT. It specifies CASSISTDTQYF.

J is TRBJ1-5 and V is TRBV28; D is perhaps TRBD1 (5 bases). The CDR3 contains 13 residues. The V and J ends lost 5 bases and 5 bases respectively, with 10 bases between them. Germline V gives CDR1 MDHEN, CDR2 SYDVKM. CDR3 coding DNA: TGTGCCAGCAGTGGGCCAGGGTATCAGCCCCAGCATTTT. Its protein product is CASSGPGYQPQHF.

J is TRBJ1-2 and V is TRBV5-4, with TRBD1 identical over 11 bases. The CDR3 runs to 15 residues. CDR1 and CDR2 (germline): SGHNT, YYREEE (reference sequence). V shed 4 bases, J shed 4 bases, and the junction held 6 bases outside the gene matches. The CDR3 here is CASSTGQGATYGYTF. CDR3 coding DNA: TGTGCCAGCAGCACCGGACAGGGGGCGACCTATGGCTACACCTTC.

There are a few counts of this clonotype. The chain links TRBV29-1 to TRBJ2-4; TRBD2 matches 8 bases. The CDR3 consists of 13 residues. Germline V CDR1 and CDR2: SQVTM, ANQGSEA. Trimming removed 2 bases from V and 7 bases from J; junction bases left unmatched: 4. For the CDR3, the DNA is TGCAGCGTTGAATTCGGGAGGGCCAACATTCAGTACTTC. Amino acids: CSVEFGRANIQYF.

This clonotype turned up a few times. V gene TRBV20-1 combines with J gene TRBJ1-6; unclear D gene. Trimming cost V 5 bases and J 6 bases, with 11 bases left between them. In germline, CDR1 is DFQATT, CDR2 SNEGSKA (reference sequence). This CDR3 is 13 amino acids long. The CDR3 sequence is CSADSGRNSPLHF. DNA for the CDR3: TGCAGTGCTGATAGCGGACGTAATTCACCCCTCCACTTT.

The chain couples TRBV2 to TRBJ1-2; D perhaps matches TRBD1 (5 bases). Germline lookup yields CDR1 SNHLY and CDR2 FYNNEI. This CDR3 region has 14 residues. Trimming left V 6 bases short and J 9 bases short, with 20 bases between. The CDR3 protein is CASRGGGARESYTF. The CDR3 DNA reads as TGTGCCAGCAGGGGGGGTGGGGCCCGGGAGAGCTACACCTTC.

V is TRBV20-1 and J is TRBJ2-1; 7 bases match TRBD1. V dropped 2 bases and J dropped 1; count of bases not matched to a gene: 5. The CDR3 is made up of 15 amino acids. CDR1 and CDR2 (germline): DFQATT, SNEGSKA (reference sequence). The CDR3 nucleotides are TGCAGTGCTAGATGGCAGGGGGTTTCCTACAATGAGCAGTTCTTC. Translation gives CSARWQGVSYNEQFF.

Written as DNA, the CDR3 is TGTGCCAGCTCCCGGACCGGGACGGGGGCCTACGAGCAGTACTTC. It translates to CASSRTGTGAYEQYF. This chain uses TRBV18 with TRBJ2-7; D possibly corresponds to TRBD2 (6 bases). Per germline, CDR1 KGHSH and CDR2 LQKENI. The length of the CDR3 is 15 residues. Trimming removed 6 bases from V and 2 bases from J, with 17 bases in between.

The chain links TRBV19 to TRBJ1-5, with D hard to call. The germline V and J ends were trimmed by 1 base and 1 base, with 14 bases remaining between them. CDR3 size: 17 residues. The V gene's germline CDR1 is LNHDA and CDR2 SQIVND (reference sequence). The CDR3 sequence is CASSIVAASVSNQPQHF. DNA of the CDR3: TGTGCCAGTAGTATAGTGGCGGCTTCGGTAAGCAATCAGCCCCAGCATTTT.

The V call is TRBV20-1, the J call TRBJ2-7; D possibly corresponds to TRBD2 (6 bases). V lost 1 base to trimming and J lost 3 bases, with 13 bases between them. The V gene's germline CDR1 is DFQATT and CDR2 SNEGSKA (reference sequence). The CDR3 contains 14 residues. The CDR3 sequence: CSARGGGTVYEQYF. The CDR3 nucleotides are TGCAGTGCTAGAGGGGGCGGGACCGTCTACGAGCAGTACTTC.

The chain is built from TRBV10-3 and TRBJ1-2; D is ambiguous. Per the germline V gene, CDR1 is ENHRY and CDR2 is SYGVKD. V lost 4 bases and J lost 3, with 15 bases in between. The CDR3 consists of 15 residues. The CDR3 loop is CAISGTGNKDYGYTF. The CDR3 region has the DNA TGTGCCATCAGTGGTACGGGTAACAAGGACTATGGCTACACCTTC.

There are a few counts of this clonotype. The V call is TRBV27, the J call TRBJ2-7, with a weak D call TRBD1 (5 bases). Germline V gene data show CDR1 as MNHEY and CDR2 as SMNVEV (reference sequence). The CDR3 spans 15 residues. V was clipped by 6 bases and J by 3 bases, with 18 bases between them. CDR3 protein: CASSVNTGKGYEQYF. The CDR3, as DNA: TGTGCCAGCAGCGTGAATACAGGTAAAGGCTACGAGCAGTACTTC.

CDR3 protein: CASRPGNYNSPLHF. The CDR3 DNA sequence: TGTGCCAGCAGGCCGGGAAACTATAATTCACCCCTCCACTTT. The V and J genes are TRBV28 and TRBJ1-6; D is uncertain. The germline V gene encodes CDR1 MDHEN and CDR2 SYDVKM. The CDR3 spans 14 residues. V lost 6 bases to trimming and J lost 3 bases, with 9 bases between them.

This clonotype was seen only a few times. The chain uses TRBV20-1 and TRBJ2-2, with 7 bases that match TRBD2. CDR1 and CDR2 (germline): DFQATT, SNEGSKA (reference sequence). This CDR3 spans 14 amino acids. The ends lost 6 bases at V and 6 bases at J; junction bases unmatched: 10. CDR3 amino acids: CSATSGNFAGELFF. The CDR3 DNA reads TGCAGTGCAACGAGCGGGAATTTCGCCGGGGAGCTGTTTTTT.

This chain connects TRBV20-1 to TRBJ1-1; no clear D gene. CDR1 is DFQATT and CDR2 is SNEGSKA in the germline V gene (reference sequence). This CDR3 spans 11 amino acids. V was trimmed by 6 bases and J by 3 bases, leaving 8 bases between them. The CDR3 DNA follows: TGCAGTGCATCGGCCGACACTGAAGCTTTCTTT. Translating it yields CSASADTEAFF.

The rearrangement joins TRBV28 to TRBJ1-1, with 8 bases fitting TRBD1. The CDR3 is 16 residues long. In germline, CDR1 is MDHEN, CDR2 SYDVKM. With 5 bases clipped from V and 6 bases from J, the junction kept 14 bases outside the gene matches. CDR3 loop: CASSNARQGHLAEAFF. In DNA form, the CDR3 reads TGTGCCAGCAGTAACGCCCGACAGGGGCATCTCGCTGAAGCTTTCTTT.

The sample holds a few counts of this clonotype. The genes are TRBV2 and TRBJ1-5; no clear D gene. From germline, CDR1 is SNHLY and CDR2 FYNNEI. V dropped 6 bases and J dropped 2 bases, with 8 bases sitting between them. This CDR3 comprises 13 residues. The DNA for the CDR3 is TGTGCCAGCAGACCTCAGGGCAATCAGCCCCAGCATTTT. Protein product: CASRPQGNQPQHF.

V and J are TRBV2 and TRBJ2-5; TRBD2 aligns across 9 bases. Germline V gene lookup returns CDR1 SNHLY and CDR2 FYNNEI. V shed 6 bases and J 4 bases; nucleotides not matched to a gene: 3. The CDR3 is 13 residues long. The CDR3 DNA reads TGTGCCAGCAGGGGACTAGCAGTAGAGACCCAGTACTTC. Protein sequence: CASRGLAVETQYF.